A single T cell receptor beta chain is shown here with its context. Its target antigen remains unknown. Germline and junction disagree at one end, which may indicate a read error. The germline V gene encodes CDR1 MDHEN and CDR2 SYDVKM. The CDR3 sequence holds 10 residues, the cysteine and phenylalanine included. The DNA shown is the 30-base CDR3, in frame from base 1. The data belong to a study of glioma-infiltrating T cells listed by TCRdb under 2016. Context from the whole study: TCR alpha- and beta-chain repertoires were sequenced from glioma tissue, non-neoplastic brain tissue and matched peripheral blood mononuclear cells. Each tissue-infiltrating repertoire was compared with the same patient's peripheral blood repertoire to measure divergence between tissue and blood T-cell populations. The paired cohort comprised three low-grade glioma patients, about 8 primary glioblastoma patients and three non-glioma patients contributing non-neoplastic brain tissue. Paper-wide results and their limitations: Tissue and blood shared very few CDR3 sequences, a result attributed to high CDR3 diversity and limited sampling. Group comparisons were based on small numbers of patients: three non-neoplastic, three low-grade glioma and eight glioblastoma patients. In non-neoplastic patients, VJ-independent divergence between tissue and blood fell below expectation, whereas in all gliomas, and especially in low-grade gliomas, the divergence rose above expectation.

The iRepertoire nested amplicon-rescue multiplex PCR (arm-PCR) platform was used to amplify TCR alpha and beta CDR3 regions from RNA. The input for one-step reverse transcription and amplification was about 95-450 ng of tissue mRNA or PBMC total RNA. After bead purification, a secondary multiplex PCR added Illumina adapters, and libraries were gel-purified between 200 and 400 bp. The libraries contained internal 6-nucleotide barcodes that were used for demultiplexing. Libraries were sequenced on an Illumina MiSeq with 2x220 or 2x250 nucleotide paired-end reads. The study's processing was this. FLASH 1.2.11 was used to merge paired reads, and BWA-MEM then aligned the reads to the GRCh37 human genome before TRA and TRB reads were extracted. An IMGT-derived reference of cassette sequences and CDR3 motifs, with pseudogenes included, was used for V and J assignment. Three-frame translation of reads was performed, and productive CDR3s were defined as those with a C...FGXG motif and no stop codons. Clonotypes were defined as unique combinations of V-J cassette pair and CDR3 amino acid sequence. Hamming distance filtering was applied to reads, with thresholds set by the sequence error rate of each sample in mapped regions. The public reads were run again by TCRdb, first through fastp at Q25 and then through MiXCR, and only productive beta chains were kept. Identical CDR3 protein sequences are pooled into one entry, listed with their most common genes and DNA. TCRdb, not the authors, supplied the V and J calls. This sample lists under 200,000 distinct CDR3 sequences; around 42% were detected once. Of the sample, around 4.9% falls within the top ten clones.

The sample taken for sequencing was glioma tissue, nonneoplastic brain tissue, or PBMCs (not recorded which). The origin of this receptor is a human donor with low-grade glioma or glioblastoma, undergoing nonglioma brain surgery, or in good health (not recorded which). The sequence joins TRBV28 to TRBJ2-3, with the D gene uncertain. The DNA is TGTGCCAGAAGTTTTCGGGCGAAGTATTTT. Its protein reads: CARSFRAKYF.